The entry below gives a single T cell receptor (beta chain) sequence along with its context. No antigen is known for it. The assay was immunoSEQ multiplex PCR, and TCRdb's table has in-frame clones only and misses some. The repertoire holds some 2,500,000 clones, with over 85% as singletons. This specimen comes from a study of shared clonotypes between healthy human individuals. About the study: Plates per donor: three CD4 naive, three CD4 memory, two CD8 naive, one CD8 memory.

Study-level results: Naive subsets generally exceeded memory subsets in estimated richness.

Naive CD4+ cells were CD45RA-selected; the remaining cells were memory. V dropped 3 bases and J dropped 6; count of bases not matched to a gene: 10. The CDR3 length is 15 residues. Germline V gene sequence: CDR1 GTSNPN, CDR2 SVGIG (reference sequence). The clonotype originates from a man between 18 and 29 years old in good health. Some clones in this sample may be carry-over from other donors' samples. The J gene is TRBJ1-5, the V gene TRBV30; 8 positions agree with TRBD1. Sequencing was done on a sample of naive CD4+ T cells from PBMCs. Subset defined: CD45RA+ positively selected. CDR3 coding DNA: TGTGCCTGGAGCGCAGGGGGCGCGATCGGTCAGCCCCAGCATTTT. Translating gives CAWSAGGAIGQPQHF.